The following is a T cell receptor (beta chain) sequence with its context. This sample is part of a study of blood T cell repertoires in COVID-19. Overall study: The samples span acute and convalescent COVID-19 from the United States, Italy and Spain. Sample material is recorded as cDNA or gDNA derived from T cells, B-cell-depleted T cells, or PBMCs.

The V gene's germline CDR1 is SEHNR and CDR2 FQNEAQ (reference sequence). The CDR3 has 12 amino acids. Trimming cost V 8 bases and J 5 bases, with 12 bases left between them. As originally analysed: Reference gene primer amplification yielded estimated nucleated cell counts. Clones were sequenced by immunoSEQ multiplex PCR, and TCRdb holds only the in-frame ones, with some missing. V and J calls and clone size are as listed in that table; D and trimming were resolved from the DNA. The table records fewer than 110,000 clones, roughly 90% of them present only once. This chain links TRBV7-9 with TRBJ1-2; D unclear. The sequence derives from a man in his forties with active or convalescent COVID-19. The sample consisted of peripheral blood. The CDR3 DNA follows: TGTGCCAGCGATCCGTCGGTTTATGGCTACACCTTC. Its translation is CASDPSVYGYTF.